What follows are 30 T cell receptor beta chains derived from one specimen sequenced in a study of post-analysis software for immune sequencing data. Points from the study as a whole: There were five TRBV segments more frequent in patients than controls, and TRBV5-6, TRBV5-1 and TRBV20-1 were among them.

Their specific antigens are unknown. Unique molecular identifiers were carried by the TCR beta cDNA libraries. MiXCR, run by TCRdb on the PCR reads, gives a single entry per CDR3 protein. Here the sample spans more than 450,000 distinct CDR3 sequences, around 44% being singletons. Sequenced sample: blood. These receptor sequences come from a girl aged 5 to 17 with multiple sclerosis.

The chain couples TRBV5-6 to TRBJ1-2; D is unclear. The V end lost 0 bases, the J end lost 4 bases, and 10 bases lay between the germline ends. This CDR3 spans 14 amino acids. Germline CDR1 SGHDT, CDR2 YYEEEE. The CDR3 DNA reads TGTGCCAGCAGCTTGGGATCTTTAGGCTATGGCTACACCTTC. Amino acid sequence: CASSLGSLGYGYTF.

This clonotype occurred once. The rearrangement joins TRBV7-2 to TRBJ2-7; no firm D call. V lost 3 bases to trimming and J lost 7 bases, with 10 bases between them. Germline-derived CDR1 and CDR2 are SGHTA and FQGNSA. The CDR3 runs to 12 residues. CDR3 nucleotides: TGTGCCAGCAGCTTGCCCCTGGGGGAGCAGTACTTC. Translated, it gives CASSLPLGEQYF.

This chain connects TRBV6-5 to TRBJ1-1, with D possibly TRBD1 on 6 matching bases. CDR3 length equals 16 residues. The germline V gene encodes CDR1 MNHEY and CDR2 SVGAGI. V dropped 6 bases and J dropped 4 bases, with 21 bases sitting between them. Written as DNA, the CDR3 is TGTGCCAGCAGCGTCACTCCAGGGAGGGGGGCCACTGAAGCTTTCTTT. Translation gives CASSVTPGRGATEAFF.

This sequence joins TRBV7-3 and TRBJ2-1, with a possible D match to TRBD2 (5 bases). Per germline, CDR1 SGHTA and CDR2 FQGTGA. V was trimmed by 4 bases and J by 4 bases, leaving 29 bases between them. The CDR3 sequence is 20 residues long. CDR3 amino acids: CASSSKTPIYGVLGYNEQFF. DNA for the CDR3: TGTGCCAGCAGCTCAAAAACCCCCATTTACGGGGTACTAGGGTACAATGAGCAGTTCTTC.

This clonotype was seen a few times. This CDR3 reads CSARGSYNEQFF. The CDR3 nucleotides are TGCAGTGCTAGGGGCAGTTACAATGAGCAGTTCTTC. This chain uses TRBV20-1 with TRBJ2-1, with D hard to call. The CDR3 is 12 amino acids. From germline, CDR1 is DFQATT and CDR2 SNEGSKA (reference sequence). Trimming removed 3 bases at V and 4 bases at J, with 7 bases between.

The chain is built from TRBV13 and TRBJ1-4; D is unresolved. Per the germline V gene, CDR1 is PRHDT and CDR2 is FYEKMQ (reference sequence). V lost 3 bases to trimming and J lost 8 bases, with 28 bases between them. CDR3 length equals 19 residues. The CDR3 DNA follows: TGTGCCAGCAGCTTCCAAACGGGTCGCGGCGGCAGGTCGAAGGAAAAACTGTTTTTT. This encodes CASSFQTGRGGRSKEKLFF.

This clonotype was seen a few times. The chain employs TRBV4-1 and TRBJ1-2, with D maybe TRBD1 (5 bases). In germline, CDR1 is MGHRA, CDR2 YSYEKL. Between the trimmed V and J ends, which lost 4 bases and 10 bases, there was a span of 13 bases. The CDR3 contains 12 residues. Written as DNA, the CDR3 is TGCGCCAGCAGCCCGAGGGACGGACCCTACACCTTC. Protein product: CASSPRDGPYTF.

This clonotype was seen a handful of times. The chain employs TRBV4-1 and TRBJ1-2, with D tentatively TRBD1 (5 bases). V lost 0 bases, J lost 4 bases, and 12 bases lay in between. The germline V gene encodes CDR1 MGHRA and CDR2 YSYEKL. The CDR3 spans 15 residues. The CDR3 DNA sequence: TGCGCCAGCAGCCAAGAGGACGGGGCGGTCTATGGCTACACCTTC. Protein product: CASSQEDGAVYGYTF.

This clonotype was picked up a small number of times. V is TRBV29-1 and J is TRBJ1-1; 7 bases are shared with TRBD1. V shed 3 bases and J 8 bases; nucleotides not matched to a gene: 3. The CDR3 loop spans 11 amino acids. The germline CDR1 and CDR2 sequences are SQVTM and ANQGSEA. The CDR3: CSVDGTVEAFF. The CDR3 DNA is TGCAGCGTTGACGGGACAGTCGAAGCTTTCTTT. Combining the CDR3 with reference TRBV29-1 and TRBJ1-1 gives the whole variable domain SAVISQKPSRDICQRGTSLTIQCQVDSQVTMMFWYRQQPGQSLTLIATANQGSEATYESGFVIDKFPISRPNLTFSTLTVSNMSPEDSSIYLCSVDGTVEAFFGQGTRLTVV.

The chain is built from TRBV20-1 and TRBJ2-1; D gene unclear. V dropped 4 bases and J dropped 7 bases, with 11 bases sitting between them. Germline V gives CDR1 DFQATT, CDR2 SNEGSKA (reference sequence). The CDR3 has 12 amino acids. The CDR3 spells CSAKEQGNEQFF. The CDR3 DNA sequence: TGCAGTGCTAAGGAACAAGGGAATGAGCAGTTCTTC.

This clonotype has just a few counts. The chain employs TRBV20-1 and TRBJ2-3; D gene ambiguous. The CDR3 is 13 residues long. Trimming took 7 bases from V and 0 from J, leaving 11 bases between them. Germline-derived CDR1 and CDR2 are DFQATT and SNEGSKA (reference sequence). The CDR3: CSVSQKSTDTQYF. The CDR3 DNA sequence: TGCAGTGTCTCCCAGAAAAGCACAGATACGCAGTATTTT.

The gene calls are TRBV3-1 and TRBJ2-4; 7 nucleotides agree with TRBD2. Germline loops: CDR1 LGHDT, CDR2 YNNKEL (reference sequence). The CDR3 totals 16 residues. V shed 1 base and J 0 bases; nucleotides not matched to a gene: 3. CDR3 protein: CASSQGLALAKNIQYF. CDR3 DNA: TGTGCCAGCAGCCAAGGACTAGCCCTAGCCAAAAACATTCAGTACTTC.

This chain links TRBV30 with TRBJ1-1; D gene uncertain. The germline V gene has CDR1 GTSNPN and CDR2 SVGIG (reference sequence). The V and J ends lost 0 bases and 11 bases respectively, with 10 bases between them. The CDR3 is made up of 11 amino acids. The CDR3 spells CAWSVMGIAFF. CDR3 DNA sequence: TGTGCCTGGAGTGTAATGGGAATTGCTTTCTTT.

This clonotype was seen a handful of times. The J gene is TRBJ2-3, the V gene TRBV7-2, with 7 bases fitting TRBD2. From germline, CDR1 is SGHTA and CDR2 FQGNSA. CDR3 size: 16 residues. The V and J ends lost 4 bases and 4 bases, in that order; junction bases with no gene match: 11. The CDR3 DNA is TGTGCCAGCAGCTGGAGCGGGGAAAGGAGACCAGATACGCAGTATTTT. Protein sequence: CASSWSGERRPDTQYF. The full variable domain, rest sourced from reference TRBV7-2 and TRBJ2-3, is GAGVSQSPSNKVTEKGKDVELRCDPISGHTALYWYRQSLGQGLEFLIYFQGNSAPDKSGLPSDRFSAERTGGSVSTLTIQRTQQEDSAVYLCASSWSGERRPDTQYFGPGTRLTVL.

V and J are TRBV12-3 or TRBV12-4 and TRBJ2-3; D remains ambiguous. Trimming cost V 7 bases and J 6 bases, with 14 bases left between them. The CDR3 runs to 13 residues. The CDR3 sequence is CASTFGSPDTQYF. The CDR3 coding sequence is TGTGCCAGCACTTTCGGGTCACCGGATACGCAGTATTTT.

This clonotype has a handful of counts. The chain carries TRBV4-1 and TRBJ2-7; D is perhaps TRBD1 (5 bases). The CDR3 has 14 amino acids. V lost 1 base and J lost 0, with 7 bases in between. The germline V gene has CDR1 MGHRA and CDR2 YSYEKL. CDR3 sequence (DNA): TGCGCCAGCAGCCAAGGACAGAGCTCCTACGAGCAGTACTTC. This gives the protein CASSQGQSSYEQYF.

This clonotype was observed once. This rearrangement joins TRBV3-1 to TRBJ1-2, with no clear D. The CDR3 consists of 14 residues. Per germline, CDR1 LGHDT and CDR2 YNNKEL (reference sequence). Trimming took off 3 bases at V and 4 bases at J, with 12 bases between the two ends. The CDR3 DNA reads TGTGCCAGCAGCCACGGGCAGGCGAGCTATGGCTACACCTTC. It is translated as CASSHGQASYGYTF.

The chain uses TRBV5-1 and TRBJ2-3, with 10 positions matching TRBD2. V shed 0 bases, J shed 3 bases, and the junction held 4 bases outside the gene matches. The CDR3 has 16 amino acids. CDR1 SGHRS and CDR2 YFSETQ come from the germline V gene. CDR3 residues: CASSLVGSGGTDTQYF. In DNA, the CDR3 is TGCGCCAGCAGCTTGGTTGGTAGCGGGGGGACAGATACGCAGTATTTT.

DNA of the CDR3: TGTGCCAGCAGTAGGGACACCTCTGAAGCTTTCTTT. Amino acid sequence: CASSRDTSEAFF. The rearrangement links TRBV25-1 to TRBJ1-1, with TRBD1 as a possible D gene (6 bases). The V end was cut by 5 bases, the J end by 6 bases, with 10 bases between. The CDR3 covers 12 residues. Germline CDR1 reads MGHDK; CDR2 reads SYGVNS.

The CDR3 here is CSVFEGGYGYTF. The CDR3 bases are TGCAGCGTCTTCGAGGGGGGCTATGGCTACACCTTC. The chain joins TRBV29-1 to TRBJ1-2; TRBD1 might be the D (6 bases). V lost 6 bases and J 4 bases, leaving 12 bases between the germline ends. The CDR3 runs 12 residues. Germline-derived CDR1 and CDR2 are SQVTM and ANQGSEA.

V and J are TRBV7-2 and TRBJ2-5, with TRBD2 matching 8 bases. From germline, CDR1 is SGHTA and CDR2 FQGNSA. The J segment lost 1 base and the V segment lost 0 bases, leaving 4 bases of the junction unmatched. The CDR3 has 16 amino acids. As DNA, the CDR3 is TGTGCCAGCAGCTTAGCGGGACTAGTGTTCCAAGAGACCCAGTACTTC. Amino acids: CASSLAGLVFQETQYF.

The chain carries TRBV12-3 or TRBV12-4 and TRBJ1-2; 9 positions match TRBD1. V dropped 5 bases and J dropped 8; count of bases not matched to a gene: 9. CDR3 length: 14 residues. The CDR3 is CASSPGTGIIGYTF. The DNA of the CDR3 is TGTGCCAGCAGTCCAGGGACAGGGATCATCGGCTACACCTTC.

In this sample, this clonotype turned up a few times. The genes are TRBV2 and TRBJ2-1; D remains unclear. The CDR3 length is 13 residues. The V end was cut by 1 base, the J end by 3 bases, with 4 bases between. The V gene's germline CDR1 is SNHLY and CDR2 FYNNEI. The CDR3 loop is CASSEGNYNEQFF. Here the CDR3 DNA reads TGTGCCAGCAGTGAAGGGAACTACAATGAGCAGTTCTTC.

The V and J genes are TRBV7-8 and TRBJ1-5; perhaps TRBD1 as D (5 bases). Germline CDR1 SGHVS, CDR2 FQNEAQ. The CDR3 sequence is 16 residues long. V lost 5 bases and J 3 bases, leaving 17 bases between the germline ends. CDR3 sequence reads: CASSPGSGKANQPQHF. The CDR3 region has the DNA TGTGCCAGCAGCCCCGGGTCAGGGAAGGCCAATCAGCCCCAGCATTTT.

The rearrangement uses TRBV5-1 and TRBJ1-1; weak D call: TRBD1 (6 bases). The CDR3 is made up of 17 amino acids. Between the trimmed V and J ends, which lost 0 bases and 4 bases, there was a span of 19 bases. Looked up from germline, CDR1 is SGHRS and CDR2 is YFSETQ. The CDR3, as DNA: TGCGCCAGCAGCTTGGAGAGGCAGGGGACATGGGGCACTGAAGCTTTCTTT. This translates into CASSLERQGTWGTEAFF.

CDR3 nucleotides: TGTGCCAGCAGCTCCCCGGGGTGGGGTCAGATTGTTGGCAATGAGCAGTTCTTC. This sequence encodes CASSSPGWGQIVGNEQFF. This chain links TRBV7-9 with TRBJ2-1, with D perhaps matching TRBD2 (5 bases). The V gene's germline CDR1 is SEHNR and CDR2 FQNEAQ (reference sequence). Trimming removed 4 bases from V and 6 bases from J, with 25 bases in between. This CDR3 has 18 amino acids.

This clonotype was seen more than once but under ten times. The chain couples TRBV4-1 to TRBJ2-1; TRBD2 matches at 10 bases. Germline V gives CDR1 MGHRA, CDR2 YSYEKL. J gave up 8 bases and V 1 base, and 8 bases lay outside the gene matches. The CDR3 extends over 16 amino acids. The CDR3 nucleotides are TGCGCCAGCAGCCAAGCGATAGCGGGGGGTGGGGATGAGCAGTTCTTC. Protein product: CASSQAIAGGGDEQFF.

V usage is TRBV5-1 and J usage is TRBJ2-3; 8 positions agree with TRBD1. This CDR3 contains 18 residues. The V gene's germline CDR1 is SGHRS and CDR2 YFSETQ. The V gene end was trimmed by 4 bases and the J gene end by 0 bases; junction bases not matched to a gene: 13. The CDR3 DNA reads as TGCGCCAGCAGCCCGCAACCATCCGGGACAGGCAGCACAGATACGCAGTATTTT. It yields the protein CASSPQPSGTGSTDTQYF. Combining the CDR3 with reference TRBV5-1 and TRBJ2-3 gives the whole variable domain KAGVTQTPRYLIKTRGQQVTLSCSPISGHRSVSWYQQTPGQGLQFLFEYFSETQRNKGNFPGRFSGRQFSNSRSEMNVSTLELGDSALYLCASSPQPSGTGSTDTQYFGPGTRLTVL.

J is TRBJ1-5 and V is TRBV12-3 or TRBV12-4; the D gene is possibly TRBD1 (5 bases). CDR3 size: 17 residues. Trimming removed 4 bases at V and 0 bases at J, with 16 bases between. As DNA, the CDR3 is TGTGCCAGCAGTTCCCTATTGGGGCGGTATAGCAATCAGCCCCAGCATTTT. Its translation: CASSSLLGRYSNQPQHF.

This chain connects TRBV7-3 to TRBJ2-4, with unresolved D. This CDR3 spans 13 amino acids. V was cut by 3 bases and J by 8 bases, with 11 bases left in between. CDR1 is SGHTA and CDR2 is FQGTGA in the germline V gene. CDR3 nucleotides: TGTGCCAGCAGCTTGACTGTTATGGACATTCAGTACTTC. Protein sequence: CASSLTVMDIQYF.